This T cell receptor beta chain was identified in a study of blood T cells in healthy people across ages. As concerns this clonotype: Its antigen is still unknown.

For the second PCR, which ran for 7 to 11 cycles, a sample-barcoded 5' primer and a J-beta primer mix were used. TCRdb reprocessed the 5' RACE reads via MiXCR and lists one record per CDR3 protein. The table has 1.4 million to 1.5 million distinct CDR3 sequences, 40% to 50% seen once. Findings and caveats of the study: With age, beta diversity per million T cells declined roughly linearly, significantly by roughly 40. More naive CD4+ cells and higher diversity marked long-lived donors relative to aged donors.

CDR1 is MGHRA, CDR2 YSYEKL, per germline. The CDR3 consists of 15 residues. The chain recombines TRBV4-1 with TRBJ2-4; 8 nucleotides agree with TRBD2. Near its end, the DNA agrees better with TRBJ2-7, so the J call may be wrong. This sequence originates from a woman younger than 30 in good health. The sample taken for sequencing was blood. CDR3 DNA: TGCGCCAGCAGCCAAAATAGCGGGGTTGTCTACGAGCAGTACTTC. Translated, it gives CASSQNSGVVYEQYF.